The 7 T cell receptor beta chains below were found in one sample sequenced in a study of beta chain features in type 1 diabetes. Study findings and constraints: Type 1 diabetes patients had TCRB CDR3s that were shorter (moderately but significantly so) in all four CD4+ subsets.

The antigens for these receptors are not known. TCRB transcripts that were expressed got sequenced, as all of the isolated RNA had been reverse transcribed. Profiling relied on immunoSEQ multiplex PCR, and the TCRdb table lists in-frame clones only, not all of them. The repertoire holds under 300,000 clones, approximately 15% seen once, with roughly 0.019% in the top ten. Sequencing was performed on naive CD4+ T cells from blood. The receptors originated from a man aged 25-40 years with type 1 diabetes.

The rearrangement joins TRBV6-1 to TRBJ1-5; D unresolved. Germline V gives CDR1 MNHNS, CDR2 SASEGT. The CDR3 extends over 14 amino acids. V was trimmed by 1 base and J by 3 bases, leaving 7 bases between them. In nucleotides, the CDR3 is TGTGCCAGCAGTGAAGTCAGATCCAATCAGCCCCAGCATTTT. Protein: CASSEVRSNQPQHF.

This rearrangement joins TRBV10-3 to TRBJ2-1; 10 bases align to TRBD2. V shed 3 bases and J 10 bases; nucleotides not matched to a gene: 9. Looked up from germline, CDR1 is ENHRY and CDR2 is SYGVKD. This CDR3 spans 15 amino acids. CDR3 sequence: CAISDPSGRAGEQFF. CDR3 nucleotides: TGTGCCATCAGTGATCCGAGCGGGAGGGCCGGAGAGCAGTTCTTC.

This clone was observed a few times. CDR3 sequence (DNA): TGCGCCAGCAGCTTAGGAAGACCAGGCCAAGAGACCCAGTACTTC. Protein sequence: CASSLGRPGQETQYF. The V and J genes are TRBV5-1 and TRBJ2-5; no reliable D call. The germline V gene encodes CDR1 SGHRS and CDR2 YFSETQ. Trimming took off 2 bases at V and 1 base at J, with 12 bases between the two ends. This CDR3 is 15 amino acids long.

The CDR3 region is CASSLDPGQVYEAFF. CDR3 DNA sequence: TGCGCCAGCAGCTTGGACCCGGGACAGGTTTATGAAGCTTTCTTT. The chain carries TRBV5-1 and TRBJ1-1; 8 nucleotides match TRBD1. Germline V gene data show CDR1 as SGHRS and CDR2 as YFSETQ. With 0 bases clipped from V and 7 bases from J, the junction kept 8 bases outside the gene matches. CDR3 length equals 15 residues. Full variable domain (missing parts from reference TRBV5-1 and TRBJ1-1): KAGVTQTPRYLIKTRGQQVTLSCSPISGHRSVSWYQQTPGQGLQFLFEYFSETQRNKGNFPGRFSGRQFSNSRSEMNVSTLELGDSALYLCASSLDPGQVYEAFFGQGTRLTVV.

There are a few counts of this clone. The CDR3 DNA sequence: TGTGCCAGCAGTTACGGACTAGATGGGAGAGACATTCAGTACTTC. The encoded protein is CASSYGLDGRDIQYF. The genes are TRBV6-6 and TRBJ2-4; 7 positions match TRBD2. CDR1 is MNHNY and CDR2 is SVGAGI in the germline V gene (reference sequence). The J segment lost 8 bases and the V segment lost 2 bases, leaving 9 bases of the junction unmatched. This CDR3 has 15 residues.

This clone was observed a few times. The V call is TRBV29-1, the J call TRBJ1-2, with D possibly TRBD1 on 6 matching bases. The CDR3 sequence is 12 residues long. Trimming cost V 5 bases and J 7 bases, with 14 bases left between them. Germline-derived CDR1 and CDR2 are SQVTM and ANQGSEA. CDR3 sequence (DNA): TGCAGCGTTTCTTGGACAGATGGTGGCTACACCTTC. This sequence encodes CSVSWTDGGYTF.

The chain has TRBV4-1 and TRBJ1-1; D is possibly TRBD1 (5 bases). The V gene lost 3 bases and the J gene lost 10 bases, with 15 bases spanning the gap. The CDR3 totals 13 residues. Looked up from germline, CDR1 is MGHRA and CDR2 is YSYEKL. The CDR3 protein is CASSHPRGGAAFF. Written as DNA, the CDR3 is TGCGCCAGCAGCCACCCTAGGGGCGGGGCAGCTTTCTTT.